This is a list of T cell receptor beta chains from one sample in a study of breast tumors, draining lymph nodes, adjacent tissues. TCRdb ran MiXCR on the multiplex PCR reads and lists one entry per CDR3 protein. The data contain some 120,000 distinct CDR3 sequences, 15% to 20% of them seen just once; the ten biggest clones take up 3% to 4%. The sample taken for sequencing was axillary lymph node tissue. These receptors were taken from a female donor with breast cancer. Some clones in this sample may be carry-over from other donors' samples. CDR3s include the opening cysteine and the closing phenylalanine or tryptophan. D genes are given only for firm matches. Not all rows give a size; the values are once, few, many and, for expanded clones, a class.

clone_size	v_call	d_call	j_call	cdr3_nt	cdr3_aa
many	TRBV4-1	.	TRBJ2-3	TGCGCCAGCAGCCAAGGATTGGGAAGCACAGATACGCAGTATTTT	CASSQGLGSTDTQYF
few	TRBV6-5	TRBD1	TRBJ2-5	TGTGCCAGCAAACTGGGGATAACAGGGGGCCTGGAGACCCAGTACTTC	CASKLGITGGLETQYF
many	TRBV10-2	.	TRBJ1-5	TGCGCCAGCAGTGAAGGACAGTTTAGCAATCAGCCCCAGCATTTT	CASSEGQFSNQPQHF
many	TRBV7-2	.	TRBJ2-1	TGTGCCAGCAGCTTAGAGGGACTGGCCTACAATGAGCAGTTCTTC	CASSLEGLAYNEQFF
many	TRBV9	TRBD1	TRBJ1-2	TGTGCCAGCAGCAGGGACAGGGGTTTAAACTATGGCTACACCTTC	CASSRDRGLNYGYTF
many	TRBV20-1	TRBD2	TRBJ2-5	TGCAGTGCTAGTGGGGCTACTAGCGGGAGGGCCGAGGAGACCCAGTACTTC	CSASGATSGRAEETQYF
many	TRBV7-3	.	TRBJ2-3	TGTGCCAGCAGCTTCACAGGATGGGGGACAGATACGCAGTATTTT	CASSFTGWGTDTQYF
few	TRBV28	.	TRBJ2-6	TGTGCCAGCAGTTTAGGTGGAGGGGCCAACGTCCTGACTTTC	CASSLGGGANVLTF
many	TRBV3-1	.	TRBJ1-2	TGTGCCAGCAGCCAAGGTGGGCTGTATGGCTACACCTTC	CASSQGGLYGYTF
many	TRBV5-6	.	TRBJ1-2	TGTGCCAGCAGCCAGGAGCTCTATGGCTACACCTTC	CASSQELYGYTF
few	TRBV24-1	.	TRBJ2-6	TGTGCCAGTTCCAGGGCTGGGGCCAACGTCCTGACTTTC	CASSRAGANVLTF
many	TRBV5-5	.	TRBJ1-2	TGTGCCAGCAGCTTGGTGGGGACTCGGAACTATGGCTACACCTTC	CASSLVGTRNYGYTF
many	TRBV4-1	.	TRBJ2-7	TGCGCCAGCAGCCAAGATACGGGGGATTATATTTACGAGCAGTACTTC	CASSQDTGDYIYEQYF
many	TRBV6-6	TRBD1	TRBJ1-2	TGTGCCAGCAGTTTGACAGGGACCCCCTATGGCTACACCTTC	CASSLTGTPYGYTF
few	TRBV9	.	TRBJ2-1	TGTGCCAGCAGCGTAGACGGGGGTCCACTGAGCTCCTACAATGAGCAGTTCTTC	CASSVDGGPLSSYNEQFF
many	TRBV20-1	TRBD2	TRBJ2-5	TGCAGTGCTAGAGATTCGGGGGAGGGGAGAGAGACCCAGTACTTC	CSARDSGEGRETQYF
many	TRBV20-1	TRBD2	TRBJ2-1	TGCAGTGCCCAAGGACTAGCGGGATACAATGAGCAGTTCTTC	CSAQGLAGYNEQFF
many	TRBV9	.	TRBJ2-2	TGTGCCAGCAGCGGAACCGTAGGGCGCACCGGGGAGCTGTTTTTT	CASSGTVGRTGELFF
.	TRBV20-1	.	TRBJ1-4	TGTAGTGCTAGAGGGACCGCGAATAGTGAAAAACTGTTTTTT	CSARGTANSEKLFF
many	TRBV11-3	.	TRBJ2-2	TGTGCCAGCAGCTTTAGTAACACCGGGGAGCTGTTTTTT	CASSFSNTGELFF
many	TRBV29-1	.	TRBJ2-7	TGCAGCGTTGCTGACAGGTTAGCCTACGAGCAGTACTTC	CSVADRLAYEQYF
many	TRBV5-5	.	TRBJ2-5	TGTGCCAGTAGCTTGGGGCAGGGGATAGGGACCCAGTACTTC	CASSLGQGIGTQYF
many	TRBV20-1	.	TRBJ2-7	TGCAGTGCTACCGGGACTCCCAGCTCCTACGAGCAGTACTTC	CSATGTPSSYEQYF
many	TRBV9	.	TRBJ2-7	TGTGCCAGCAGCGTAGAGGTCGAGGGCCGCGAGCAGTACTTC	CASSVEVEGREQYF
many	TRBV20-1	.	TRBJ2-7	TGCAGTGCTAGACCTACACGGGCGCCGAGGGCCCCCTACGAGCAGTACTTC	CSARPTRAPRAPYEQYF
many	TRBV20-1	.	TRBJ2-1	TGCAGTGACCCGGGACCGAATGACAATGAGCAGTTCTTC	CSDPGPNDNEQFF
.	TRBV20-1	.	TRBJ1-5	TGCAGTGCTCCGGGCCGTATAAGTCAGGAGGTCAATCAGCCCCAGCATTTT	CSAPGRISQEVNQPQHF
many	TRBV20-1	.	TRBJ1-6	TGCAGTGCTACCTCTCGTCGACAACCGGATTCACCCCTCCACTTT	CSATSRRQPDSPLHF
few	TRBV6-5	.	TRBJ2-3	TGTGCCAGCAGTCGACTAGAAGGCACAGATACGCAGTATTTT	CASSRLEGTDTQYF
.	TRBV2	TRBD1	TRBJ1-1	TGTGCCAGCAGGGATACAGGGGGCGGACCAGAAGCTTTCTTT	CASRDTGGGPEAFF
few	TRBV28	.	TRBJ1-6	TGTGCCAGCAGCCCGGGACCGGCGAGCGGCTCCTATAATTCACCCCTCCACTTT	CASSPGPASGSYNSPLHF
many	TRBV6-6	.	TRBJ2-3	TGTGCCAGCAGTTACCCCCAGTCGTCAGATACGCAGTATTTT	CASSYPQSSDTQYF
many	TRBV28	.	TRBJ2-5	TGTGCCAGCAGTTCCCCGAGGGGCATCTCGGGAGAGACCCAGTACTTC	CASSSPRGISGETQYF
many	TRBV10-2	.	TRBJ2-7	TGCGCCAGCAGCGAAAGGCAGGGTGGACCCTACGAGCAGTACTTC	CASSERQGGPYEQYF
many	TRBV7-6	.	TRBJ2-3	TGTGCCAGCAGCTTATTTAATACGCGAGATACGCAGTATTTT	CASSLFNTRDTQYF
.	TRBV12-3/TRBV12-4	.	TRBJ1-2	TGTGCCAGCAACCCCGAATCGCTCGTGGGTGGCTACACCTTC	CASNPESLVGGYTF
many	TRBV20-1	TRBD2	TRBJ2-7	TGCAGTGCTAGAAGTTCCAGCGGGAGTCGAGTCTACGAGCAGTACTTC	CSARSSSGSRVYEQYF
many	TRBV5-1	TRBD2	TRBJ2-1	TGCGCCAGCAGATGGACTAGCGGGAGGTCCTACAATGAGCAGTTCTTC	CASRWTSGRSYNEQFF
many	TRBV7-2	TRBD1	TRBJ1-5	TGTGCCAGCAGCTCAACAGGGGGCCTCCAGCCCCAGCATTTT	CASSSTGGLQPQHF
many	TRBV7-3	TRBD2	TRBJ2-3	TGTGCCAGCGGGACTAGCGGCACAGATACGCAGTATTTT	CASGTSGTDTQYF
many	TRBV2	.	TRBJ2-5	TGTGCCAGCTGGGGGGCAGGAGAGACCCAGTACTTC	CASWGAGETQYF
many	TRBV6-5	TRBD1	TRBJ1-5	TGTGCCAGCAGTGCCGGACAGGGGGCATATCAGCCCCAGCATTTT	CASSAGQGAYQPQHF
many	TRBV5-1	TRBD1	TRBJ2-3	TGCGCCAGCAGCTTGGGGGACAGGGGGTGGAGCACAGATACGCAGTATTTT	CASSLGDRGWSTDTQYF
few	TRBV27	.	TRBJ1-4	TGTGCCAGCAGTTTAAGGGGCACTAATGAAAAACTGTTTTTT	CASSLRGTNEKLFF
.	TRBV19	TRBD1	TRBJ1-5	TGTGCCAGTAGAATGGACAGGGGTGGCAATCAGCCCCAGCATTTT	CASRMDRGGNQPQHF
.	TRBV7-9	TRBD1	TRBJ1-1	TGTGCCACCTCCCAGGGGGGCGCGCAGAGTGAAGCTTTCTTT	CATSQGGAQSEAFF
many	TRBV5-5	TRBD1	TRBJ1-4	TGTGCCAGCAGCGCGGGACAGATTAATGAAAAACTGTTTTTT	CASSAGQINEKLFF
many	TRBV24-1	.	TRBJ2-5	TGTGCCACCAGTGACCCTTATACGGGAGAGACCCAGTACTTC	CATSDPYTGETQYF
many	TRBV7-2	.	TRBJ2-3	TGTGCCAGCAGCTTAGATGGGACTTCCTACACAGATACGCAGTATTTT	CASSLDGTSYTDTQYF
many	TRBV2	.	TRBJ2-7	TGTGCCAGCAGCAGGGAAATCTACGAGCAGTACTTC	CASSREIYEQYF
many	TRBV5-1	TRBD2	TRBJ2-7	TGCGCCAGCAGCTCCGCTAGCGGGAGCTACGAGCAGTACTTC	CASSSASGSYEQYF
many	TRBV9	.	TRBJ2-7	TGTGCCAGCAGCCCGAGGGACGGATCCTACGAGCAGTACTTC	CASSPRDGSYEQYF
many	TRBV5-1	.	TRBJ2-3	TGCGCCAGCAGCTTGGGGGACAGCACAGATACGCAGTATTTT	CASSLGDSTDTQYF
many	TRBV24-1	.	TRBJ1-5	TGTGCCACCAGTGATTCCGGGGCTTATAGCAATCAGCCCCAGCATTTT	CATSDSGAYSNQPQHF
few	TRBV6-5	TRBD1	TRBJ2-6	TGTGCCAGCAAACGGGACAGGGGATTCTCTGGGGCCAACGTCCTGACTTTC	CASKRDRGFSGANVLTF
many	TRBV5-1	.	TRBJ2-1	TGCGCCAGTGGGCCGGGACTCTACAATGAGCAGTTCTTC	CASGPGLYNEQFF